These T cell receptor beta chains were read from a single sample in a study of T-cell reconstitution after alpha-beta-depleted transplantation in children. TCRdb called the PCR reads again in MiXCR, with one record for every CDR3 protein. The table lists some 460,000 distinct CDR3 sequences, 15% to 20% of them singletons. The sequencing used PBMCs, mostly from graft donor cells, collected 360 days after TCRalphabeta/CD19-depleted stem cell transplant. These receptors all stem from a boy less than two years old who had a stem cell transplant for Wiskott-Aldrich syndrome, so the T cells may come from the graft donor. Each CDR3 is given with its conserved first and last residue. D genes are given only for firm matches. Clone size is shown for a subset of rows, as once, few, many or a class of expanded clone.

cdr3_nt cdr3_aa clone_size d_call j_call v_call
TGTGCCACCAGTGATTCCCCCTCGACAGGGGAAAGCAAAAACATTCAGTACTTC CATSDSPSTGESKNIQYF . TRBD1 TRBJ2-4 TRBV24-1
TGTGCCAGCAGCGCTAGACCCGATTACAATGAGCAGTTCTTC CASSARPDYNEQFF . . TRBJ2-1 TRBV7-9
TGTGCCAGCAGCCGACCACTAGGGCGCACAGATACGCAGTATTTT CASSRPLGRTDTQYF many . TRBJ2-3 TRBV12-3/TRBV12-4
TGTGCCATCAGTCAATTGACAGGAATAGATACGCAGTATTTT CAISQLTGIDTQYF . . TRBJ2-3 TRBV10-3
TGTGCCAGCAGCCAACAACCGACTAGCTGGGGAAATGAGCAGTTCTTC CASSQQPTSWGNEQFF many TRBD2 TRBJ2-1 TRBV7-2
TGTGCCAGCAGCTTAAATGGAGGCGGGAGGCTAGAGACCCAGTACTTC CASSLNGGGRLETQYF few TRBD2 TRBJ2-5 TRBV7-6
TGTGCCTGGAGTGTACAGGGAGGGAGTGAGCAGTTCTTC CAWSVQGGSEQFF . . TRBJ2-1 TRBV30
TGTGCCAGCAGCGTAAGTTCGGCTAGCGGTCCAGATACGCAGTATTTT CASSVSSASGPDTQYF . TRBD2 TRBJ2-3 TRBV9
TGTGCCACCAGTGATCCGACAGGGACTAGCGGGAATGAGCAGTTCTTC CATSDPTGTSGNEQFF . TRBD2 TRBJ2-1 TRBV24-1
TGTGCCAGCAGTGTAGGACTAGCGGGCCAAGAGACCCAGTACTTC CASSVGLAGQETQYF . TRBD2 TRBJ2-5 TRBV25-1
TGCGCCAGCAGCTTGGCCTGGGACAAGGGTTTCTACAATGAGCAGTTCTTC CASSLAWDKGFYNEQFF . . TRBJ2-1 TRBV5-1
TGTGCCACCAGCCGTCGCGGGCGGTATAATTCACCCCTCCACTTT CATSRRGRYNSPLHF . . TRBJ1-6 TRBV15
TGTGCCAGCTCACCCCGACTTCACGAGACCCAGTACTTC CASSPRLHETQYF . . TRBJ2-5 TRBV18
TGTGCCAGCAAGAGGAACACTGAAGCTTTCTTT CASKRNTEAFF many . TRBJ1-1 TRBV27
TGCGCCAGCACCCCTCTGCCGGTCGGACAGATCTATGGCTACACCTTC CASTPLPVGQIYGYTF . . TRBJ1-2 TRBV10-2
TGTGCCAGCAGTAGGAAGAGGAACGAGCAGTACTTC CASSRKRNEQYF few . TRBJ2-7 TRBV12-3/TRBV12-4
TGTGCCAGCAAACCCGCCAGGGAGGGAAACACCGGGGAGCTGTTTTTT CASKPAREGNTGELFF . TRBD2 TRBJ2-2 TRBV25-1
TGCGCCAGCAGCTCCCCCTTACTAGCGGGGGGAGACAATGAGCAGTTCTTC CASSSPLLAGGDNEQFF . TRBD2 TRBJ2-1 TRBV5-1
TGTGCCACCAGTGCCGCCGGCAAGGGGCGCCGCACAGATACGCAGTATTTT CATSAAGKGRRTDTQYF . . TRBJ2-3 TRBV24-1
TGTGCCAGCCTCCCCCGGGGATTTGGAACAGATACGCAGTATTTT CASLPRGFGTDTQYF . . TRBJ2-3 TRBV12-3/TRBV12-4
TGTGCCACGCGACGGAGGGGGGCTAATTCACCCCTCCACTTT CATRRRGANSPLHF few . TRBJ1-6 TRBV12-3/TRBV12-4
TGTGCCAGCAGAACAGTCGCGATCTCCTACGAGCAGTACTTC CASRTVAISYEQYF few . TRBJ2-7 TRBV27
TGTGCCAGCAGTACCACCCCGATCAGACAAGATGAAGCTTTCTTT CASSTTPIRQDEAFF . . TRBJ1-1 TRBV27
TGCGCCAGCAGCTTCGGCGGGACGGGCTACGAGCAGTACTTC CASSFGGTGYEQYF . . TRBJ2-7 TRBV5-1
TGCAGCGTTGAATGGGGGAACACCGGGGAGCTGTTTTTT CSVEWGNTGELFF few . TRBJ2-2 TRBV29-1